The 26 T cell receptor beta chains below all came from one sample that was sequenced in a study of fetal regulatory T cell absence and autoimmunity. Libraries were prepared by immunoSEQ multiplex PCR; TCRdb keeps only in-frame clonotypes and omits some of them. Of roughly 95,000 clones detected, 60% to 80% appear once; the ten largest clones hold roughly 2%. Sequenced: pancreas tissue. Receptor source: a male donor with IPEX syndrome.

In DNA form, the CDR3 reads TGCGCCACCGTATTGCTAGGGAAGAATGTACGGGAGACCCAGTACTTC. Encoded protein: CATVLLGKNVRETQYF. The gene calls are TRBV10-1 and TRBJ2-5; D not certain. V was shortened by 10 bases and J by 5 bases, with 26 bases between the two germline ends. Germline V gene data show CDR1 as WNHNN and CDR2 as SYGVQD (reference sequence). The CDR3 length is 16 residues.

The chain couples TRBV18 to TRBJ2-3; possibly TRBD2 for D (5 bases). V lost 6 bases to trimming and J lost 2 bases, with 15 bases between them. This CDR3 is built from 15 residues. Looked up from germline, CDR1 is KGHSH and CDR2 is LQKENI. The CDR3 is CASSLLVSYTDTQYF. CDR3 in DNA: TGTGCCAGCTCTCTACTAGTAAGTTACACAGATACGCAGTATTTT.

This clone was observed a few times. This chain uses TRBV29-1 with TRBJ1-5; D might be TRBD1 (6 bases). CDR3 length: 14 residues. Germline assignment: CDR1 SQVTM and CDR2 ANQGSEA. V gave up 4 bases and J gave up 3 bases, with 13 bases separating them. The CDR3 region is CSVGGRGLNQPQHF. CDR3 sequence (DNA): TGCAGCGTTGGAGGGCGGGGGCTCAATCAGCCCCAGCATTTT.

The chain has TRBV6-1 and TRBJ2-7; 7 nucleotides align to TRBD1. Germline CDR1 reads MNHNS; CDR2 reads SASEGT. CDR3 size: 14 residues. V lost 5 bases to trimming and J lost 1 base; unmatched junction nucleotides: 5. The CDR3 DNA sequence: TGTGCCAGCAGTCACCGGGACAGTTCCTACGAGCAGTACTTC. It specifies CASSHRDSSYEQYF.

The J gene is TRBJ1-2, the V gene TRBV2, with D possibly TRBD1 on 5 matching bases. Germline lookup yields CDR1 SNHLY and CDR2 FYNNEI. V gave up 1 base and J gave up 0 bases, with 12 bases separating them. CDR3 length: 16 residues. The chain's CDR3 is CASSEGRTGPNYGYTF. The CDR3 region has the DNA TGTGCCAGCAGTGAAGGGCGAACAGGACCTAACTATGGCTACACCTTC.

This clone was detected a few times. This chain connects TRBV6-5 to TRBJ2-7, with D unresolved. V lost 2 bases to trimming and J lost 2 bases, with 10 bases between them. Germline values: CDR1 MNHEY, CDR2 SVGAGI. This CDR3 has 14 residues. The CDR3 sequence is CASSYLGLTYEQYF. The DNA for the CDR3 is TGTGCCAGCAGTTACCTCGGCCTCACCTACGAGCAGTACTTC.

The chain carries TRBV5-1 and TRBJ2-5; TRBD2 aligns across 10 bases. Trimming at V came to 2 bases and at J to 5 bases, leaving 6 bases not matched to a gene. The germline gives CDR1 SGHRS, CDR2 YFSETQ. The CDR3 is 15 amino acids. The CDR3 DNA reads TGCGCCAGCAGCTTACTAGCGGGAACAAGGGAGACCCAGTACTTC. This sequence encodes CASSLLAGTRETQYF.

The sample holds one count of this clone. The DNA for the CDR3 is TGTGCCAGCAGCCAAGAACTATTTCGGGACAGGGTTCTCCACGAGCAGTACTTC. It yields the protein CASSQELFRDRVLHEQYF. The chain carries TRBV4-2 and TRBJ2-7; the match to TRBD1 covers 9 bases. Per germline, CDR1 LGHNA and CDR2 YNFKEQ. CDR3 size: 18 residues. The ends lost 0 bases at V and 5 bases at J; junction bases unmatched: 14.

This chain uses TRBV6-6 with TRBJ1-4; 9 nucleotides agree with TRBD1. Germline CDR1 reads MNHNY; CDR2 reads SVGAGI (reference sequence). The CDR3 has 14 residues. The junction had 0 bases not matched to a gene; V was cut back by 0 bases and J by 7 bases. CDR3 DNA: TGTGCCAGCAGTTACTCGGGACAGGGTGAAAAACTGTTTTTT. It yields the protein CASSYSGQGEKLFF.

This clone was observed once. The rearrangement uses TRBV9 and TRBJ2-4; 7 bases are shared with TRBD1. CDR1 is SGDLS and CDR2 is YYNGEE in the germline V gene. After removal of 0 bases from V and 8 bases from J, the junction contained 2 bases not matched to a gene. This CDR3 comprises 13 residues. CDR3 sequence (DNA): TGTGCCAGCAGCGTAGCAGGGGGATACATTCAGTACTTC. As protein: CASSVAGGYIQYF.

The chain has TRBV5-1 and TRBJ2-7; 8 nucleotides match TRBD1. Germline CDR1 reads SGHRS; CDR2 reads YFSETQ. The V and J ends lost 2 bases and 2 bases, in that order; junction bases with no gene match: 3. This CDR3 has 14 amino acids. The CDR3 nucleotides are TGCGCCAGCAGCTTCTGGACAGGGACCTACGAGCAGTACTTC. It encodes CASSFWTGTYEQYF.

The rearrangement uses TRBV5-4 and TRBJ2-1, with 15 bases aligning to TRBD2. The junction had 6 bases not matched to a gene; V was cut back by 0 bases and J by 8 bases. Germline CDR1 reads SGHNT; CDR2 reads YYREEE (reference sequence). The CDR3 is made up of 17 amino acids. In DNA, the CDR3 is TGTGCCAGCAGCTTGGTTCCGGGACTAGCGGGAGGCGATGAGCAGTTCTTC. Translated: CASSLVPGLAGGDEQFF.

This clone was detected only once. V usage is TRBV14 and J usage is TRBJ2-3; weak D call: TRBD2 (5 bases). Trimming shortened V by 4 bases and J by 0 bases, and 11 bases separated the two germline ends. The CDR3 covers 15 residues. Germline CDR1 reads SGHDN; CDR2 reads FVKESK. The CDR3 DNA reads as TGTGCCAGCAGCCGGACTGTTTCTAGCACAGATACGCAGTATTTT. It yields the protein CASSRTVSSTDTQYF.

This chain links TRBV6-5 with TRBJ2-7; a possible D gene is TRBD2 (6 bases). Per the germline V gene, CDR1 is MNHEY and CDR2 is SVGAGI. CDR3 length: 15 residues. V lost 7 bases and J lost 3, with 19 bases in between. In DNA, the CDR3 is TGTGCCAGCACCGATTGGTCTGGCGGGGACTACGAGCAGTACTTC. Translated: CASTDWSGGDYEQYF.

This clone has a single count. The chain joins TRBV9 to TRBJ2-2, with 7 bases fitting TRBD1. Germline assignment: CDR1 SGDLS and CDR2 YYNGEE. There are 15 residues in the CDR3. Losses at the gene ends were 4 bases for V and 4 bases for J; bases not matched to a gene: 7. The CDR3 protein is CASSPDRAGTGELFF. The CDR3 nucleotides read TGTGCCAGCAGCCCCGACAGGGCTGGCACCGGGGAGCTGTTTTTT.

The rearrangement links TRBV19 to TRBJ2-7; the D gene is possibly TRBD1 (6 bases). The CDR3 covers 14 residues. V was clipped by 3 bases and J by 4 bases, with 13 bases between them. Germline V gene lookup returns CDR1 LNHDA and CDR2 SQIVND (reference sequence). The CDR3 DNA is TGTGCCAGTAGTATTAGGGGCAGGGGATACGAGCAGTACTTC. Amino acid sequence: CASSIRGRGYEQYF.

V is TRBV2 and J is TRBJ1-2, with TRBD1 matching 7 bases. Trimming removed 7 bases from V and 6 bases from J; junction bases left unmatched: 8. Germline CDR1 is SNHLY and CDR2 is FYNNEI. This CDR3 region has 13 residues. The CDR3 DNA reads as TGTGCCAGCACCGATGACAGGGAGGATGGCTACACCTTC. It translates to CASTDDREDGYTF. Combining the CDR3 with reference TRBV2 and TRBJ1-2 gives the whole variable domain EPEVTQTPSHQVTQMGQEVILRCVPISNHLYFYWYRQILGQKVEFLVSFYNNEISEKSEIFDDQFSVERPDGSNFTLKIRSTKLEDSAMYFCASTDDREDGYTFGSGTRLTVV.

This clone was found once. V gene TRBV27 combines with J gene TRBJ2-3; 9 nucleotides line up with TRBD2. CDR3 size: 16 residues. The germline V gene has CDR1 MNHEY and CDR2 SMNVEV (reference sequence). J was trimmed by 1 base and V by 8 bases; bases with no gene match: 10. The CDR3 coding sequence is TGTGCCAGCCTTCGTAGCGGGAGCGATGGCACAGATACGCAGTATTTT. Translating gives CASLRSGSDGTDTQYF.

The chain combines TRBV2 with TRBJ1-3; D gene ambiguous. V lost 7 bases and J lost 0, with 13 bases in between. CDR3 size: 15 residues. The germline V gene encodes CDR1 SNHLY and CDR2 FYNNEI. CDR3 amino acids: CASKGGIRSGNTIYF. Written as DNA, the CDR3 is TGTGCCAGCAAAGGTGGGATTCGCTCTGGAAACACCATATATTTT. Filled out from reference TRBV2 and TRBJ1-3, the complete variable domain reads EPEVTQTPSHQVTQMGQEVILRCVPISNHLYFYWYRQILGQKVEFLVSFYNNEISEKSEIFDDQFSVERPDGSNFTLKIRSTKLEDSAMYFCASKGGIRSGNTIYFGEGSWLTVV.

The V and J genes are TRBV7-9 and TRBJ2-1, with 7 bases lining up with TRBD2. The V and J ends lost 1 base and 2 bases, in that order; junction bases with no gene match: 5. The CDR3 has 16 amino acids. Looked up from germline, CDR1 is SEHNR and CDR2 is FQNEAQ (reference sequence). CDR3 in DNA: TGTGCCAGCAGCTTAGAGGGTCTAGCGGCCTACAATGAGCAGTTCTTC. It yields the protein CASSLEGLAAYNEQFF. The full variable domain, completed using reference TRBV7-9 and TRBJ2-1, is DTGVSQNPRHKITKRGQNVTFRCDPISEHNRLYWYRQTLGQGPEFLTYFQNEAQLEKSRLLSDRFSAERPKGSFSTLEIQRTEQGDSAMYLCASSLEGLAAYNEQFFGPGTRLTVL.

CDR3: CASSIDRRTDTQYF. The CDR3, as DNA: TGTGCCAGTAGTATAGATCGGAGGACAGATACGCAGTATTTT. The rearrangement joins TRBV19 to TRBJ2-3, with D perhaps TRBD2 (5 bases). The germline V and J ends were trimmed by 0 bases and 3 bases, with 7 bases remaining between them. The CDR3 sequence is 14 residues long. CDR1 is LNHDA and CDR2 is SQIVND in the germline V gene (reference sequence). Based on the CDR3 plus reference TRBV19 and TRBJ2-3, the full variable domain is DGGITQSPKYLFRKEGQNVTLSCEQNLNHDAMYWYRQDPGQGLRLIYYSQIVNDFQKGDIAEGYSVSREKKESFPLTVTSAQKNPTAFYLCASSIDRRTDTQYFGPGTRLTVL.

V usage is TRBV1 and J usage is TRBJ1-5; the table's D call, TRBD1, has no DNA check behind it. TRBV1 is labeled a pseudogene. The CDR3 is 17 amino acids. The DNA of the CDR3 is TGCACCAGCAGCCCTCTACAGGACAGGGGGCCTTATCAGCCCCAGCATTTT. It is translated as CTSSPLQDRGPYQPQHF.

The rearrangement links TRBV15 to TRBJ2-3, with D uncertain. The CDR3 spans 17 residues. The V and J ends lost 1 base and 0 bases respectively, with 14 bases between them. Germline CDR1 LNHNV, CDR2 YYDKDF (reference sequence). This CDR3 is CATSRALTAPSTDTQYF. The CDR3 DNA reads TGTGCCACCAGCAGAGCGTTGACGGCACCTAGCACAGATACGCAGTATTTT.

V usage is TRBV7-9 and J usage is TRBJ2-1; D remains ambiguous. The V end was cut by 5 bases, the J end by 0 bases, with 11 bases between. This CDR3 spans 15 amino acids. In germline, CDR1 is SEHNR, CDR2 FQNEAQ (reference sequence). The CDR3 spells CASSPGPPSYNEQFF. The CDR3 DNA sequence: TGTGCCAGCAGCCCCGGACCTCCCTCCTACAATGAGCAGTTCTTC. The full variable domain, in which reference TRBV7-9 and TRBJ2-1 provide the parts outside the CDR3, is DTGVSQNPRHKITKRGQNVTFRCDPISEHNRLYWYRQTLGQGPEFLTYFQNEAQLEKSRLLSDRFSAERPKGSFSTLEIQRTEQGDSAMYLCASSPGPPSYNEQFFGPGTRLTVL.

The chain has TRBV27 and TRBJ2-7; 9 bases align to TRBD1. Trimming at V came to 2 bases and at J to 4 bases, leaving 3 bases not matched to a gene. The CDR3 has 14 amino acids. Germline CDR1 reads MNHEY; CDR2 reads SMNVEV (reference sequence). The CDR3 spells CASSLKDRGYEQYF. The CDR3 DNA sequence: TGTGCCAGCAGTTTAAAGGACAGGGGATACGAGCAGTACTTC.

This chain joins TRBV13 and TRBJ2-5; the D gene is possibly TRBD2 (6 bases). This CDR3 region has 16 residues. V was shortened by 5 bases and J by 3 bases, with 19 bases between the two germline ends. Per germline, CDR1 PRHDT and CDR2 FYEKMQ (reference sequence). The CDR3, as DNA: TGTGCCAGCAGCCACGGAGGGGAACTAGTTGAAGAGACCCAGTACTTC. Its translation: CASSHGGELVEETQYF.